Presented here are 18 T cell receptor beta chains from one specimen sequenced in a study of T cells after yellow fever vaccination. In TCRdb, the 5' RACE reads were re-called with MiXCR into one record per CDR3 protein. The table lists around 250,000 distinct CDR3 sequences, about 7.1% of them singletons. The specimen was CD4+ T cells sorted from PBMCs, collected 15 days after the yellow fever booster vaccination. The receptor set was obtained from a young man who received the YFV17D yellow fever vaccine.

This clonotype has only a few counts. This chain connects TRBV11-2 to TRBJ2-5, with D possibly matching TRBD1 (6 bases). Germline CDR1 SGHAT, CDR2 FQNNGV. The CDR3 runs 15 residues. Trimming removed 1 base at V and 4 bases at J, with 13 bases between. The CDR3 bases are TGTGCCAGCAGCTTAGCCCTCGGACAGTTAGAGACCCAGTACTTC. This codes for CASSLALGQLETQYF.

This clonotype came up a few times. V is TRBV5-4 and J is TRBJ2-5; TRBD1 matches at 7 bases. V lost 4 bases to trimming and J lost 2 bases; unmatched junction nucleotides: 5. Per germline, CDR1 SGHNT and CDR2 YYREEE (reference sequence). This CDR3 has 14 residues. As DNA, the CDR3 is TGTGCCAGCAGCATACCGGGACAGCAAGAGACCCAGTACTTC. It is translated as CASSIPGQQETQYF.

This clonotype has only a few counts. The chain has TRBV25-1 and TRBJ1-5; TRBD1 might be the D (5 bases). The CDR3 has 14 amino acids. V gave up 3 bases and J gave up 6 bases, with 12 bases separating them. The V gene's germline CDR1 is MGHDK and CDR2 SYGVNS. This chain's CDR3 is CASSDTGGSQPQHF. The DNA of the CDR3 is TGTGCCAGCAGTGATACAGGAGGCTCTCAGCCCCAGCATTTT.

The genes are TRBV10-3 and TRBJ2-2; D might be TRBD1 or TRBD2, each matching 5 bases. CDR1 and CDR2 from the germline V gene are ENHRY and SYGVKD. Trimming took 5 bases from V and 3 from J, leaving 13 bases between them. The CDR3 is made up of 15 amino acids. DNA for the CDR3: TGTGCCATCAGTTTCCCCGGGGCTGACACCGGGGAGCTGTTTTTT. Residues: CAISFPGADTGELFF.

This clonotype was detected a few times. The CDR3: CASSPTDESPLHF. The CDR3 bases are TGTGCCAGCTCACCGACAGATGAATCACCCCTCCACTTT. This rearrangement joins TRBV18 to TRBJ1-6, with D tentatively TRBD1 (5 bases). This CDR3 is built from 13 residues. In germline, CDR1 is KGHSH, CDR2 LQKENI. Trimming took off 3 bases at V and 10 bases at J, with 10 bases between the two ends.

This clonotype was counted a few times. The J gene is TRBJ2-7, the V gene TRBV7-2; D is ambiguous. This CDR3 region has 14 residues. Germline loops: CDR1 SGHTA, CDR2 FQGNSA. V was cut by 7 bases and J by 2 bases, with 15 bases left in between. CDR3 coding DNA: TGTGCCAGCACCCTACTATCCTCGGCCTACGAGCAGTACTTC. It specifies CASTLLSSAYEQYF.

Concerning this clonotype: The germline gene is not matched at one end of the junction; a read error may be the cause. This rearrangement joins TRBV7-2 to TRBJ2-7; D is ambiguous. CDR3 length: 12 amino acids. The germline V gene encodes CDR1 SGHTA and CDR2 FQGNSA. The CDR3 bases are TGTGCCAGCAGCCTCGACTCGTACGCGCAGTACTTC. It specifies CASSLDSYAQYF.

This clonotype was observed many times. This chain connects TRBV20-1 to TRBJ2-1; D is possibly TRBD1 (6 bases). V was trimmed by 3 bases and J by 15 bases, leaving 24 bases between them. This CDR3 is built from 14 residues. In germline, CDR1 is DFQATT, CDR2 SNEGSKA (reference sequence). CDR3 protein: CSARDRVLQGSLFF. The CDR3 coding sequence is TGCAGTGCTAGGGACCGCGTTCTACAGGGAAGTTTGTTCTTC.

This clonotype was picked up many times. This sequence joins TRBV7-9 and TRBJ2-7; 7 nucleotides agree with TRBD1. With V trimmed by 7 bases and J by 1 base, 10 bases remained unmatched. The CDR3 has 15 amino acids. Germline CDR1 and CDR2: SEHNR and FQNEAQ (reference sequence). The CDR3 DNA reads TGTGCCAGCACCCTGACAGGGTCGGGTTCCTACGAGCAGTACTTC. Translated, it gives CASTLTGSGSYEQYF.

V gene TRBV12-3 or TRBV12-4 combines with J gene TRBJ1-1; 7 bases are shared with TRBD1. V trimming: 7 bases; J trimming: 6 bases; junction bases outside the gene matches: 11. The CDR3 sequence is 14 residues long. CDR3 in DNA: TGTGCCAGCAACCAGGGGGGCCCAGTTTCTGAAGCTTTCTTT. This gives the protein CASNQGGPVSEAFF.

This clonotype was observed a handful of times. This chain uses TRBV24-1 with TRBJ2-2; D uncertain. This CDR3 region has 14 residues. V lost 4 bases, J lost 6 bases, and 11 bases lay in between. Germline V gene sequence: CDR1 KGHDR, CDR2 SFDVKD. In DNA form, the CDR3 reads TGTGCCACCAGTGACCCAACTACCGCCGGGGAGCTGTTTTTT. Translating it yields CATSDPTTAGELFF.

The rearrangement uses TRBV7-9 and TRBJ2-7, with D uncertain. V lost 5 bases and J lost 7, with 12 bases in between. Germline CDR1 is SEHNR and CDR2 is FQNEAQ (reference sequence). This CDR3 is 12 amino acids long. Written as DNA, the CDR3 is TGTGCCAGCAGCCCAGAAGTTGTAGAGCAGTACTTC. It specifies CASSPEVVEQYF. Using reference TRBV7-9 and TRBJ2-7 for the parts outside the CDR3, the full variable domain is DTGVSQNPRHKITKRGQNVTFRCDPISEHNRLYWYRQTLGQGPEFLTYFQNEAQLEKSRLLSDRFSAERPKGSFSTLEIQRTEQGDSAMYLCASSPEVVEQYFGPGTRLTVT.

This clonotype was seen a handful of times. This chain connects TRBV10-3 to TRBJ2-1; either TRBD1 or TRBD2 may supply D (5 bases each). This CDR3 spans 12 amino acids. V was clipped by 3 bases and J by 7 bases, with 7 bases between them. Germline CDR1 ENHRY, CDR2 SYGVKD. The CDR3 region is CAISEEGNEQFF. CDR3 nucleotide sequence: TGTGCCATCAGTGAAGAGGGGAATGAGCAGTTCTTC.

DNA of the CDR3: TGTGCCAGCAGCCCCGGACAGGGAAAGTCGGCGCAGTATTTT. Protein sequence: CASSPGQGKSAQYF. The chain recombines TRBV3-1 with TRBJ2-3; 8 nucleotides match TRBD1. Germline V CDR1 and CDR2: LGHDT, YNNKEL (reference sequence). After removal of 4 bases from V and 10 bases from J, the junction contained 10 bases not matched to a gene. The CDR3 runs to 14 residues.

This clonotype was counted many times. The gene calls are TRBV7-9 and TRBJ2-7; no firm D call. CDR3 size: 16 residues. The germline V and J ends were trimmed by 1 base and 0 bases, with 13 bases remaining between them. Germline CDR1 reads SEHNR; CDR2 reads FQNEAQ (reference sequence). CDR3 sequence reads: CASSLEGRPASYEQYF. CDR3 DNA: TGTGCCAGCAGCTTAGAGGGCCGACCGGCCTCCTACGAGCAGTACTTC.

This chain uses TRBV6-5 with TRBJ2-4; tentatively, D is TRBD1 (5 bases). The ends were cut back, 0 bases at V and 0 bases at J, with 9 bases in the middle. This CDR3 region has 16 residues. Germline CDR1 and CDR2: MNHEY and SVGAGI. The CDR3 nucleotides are TGTGCCAGCAGTTACTCAGGGGCAGGAGCCAAAAACATTCAGTACTTC. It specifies CASSYSGAGAKNIQYF.

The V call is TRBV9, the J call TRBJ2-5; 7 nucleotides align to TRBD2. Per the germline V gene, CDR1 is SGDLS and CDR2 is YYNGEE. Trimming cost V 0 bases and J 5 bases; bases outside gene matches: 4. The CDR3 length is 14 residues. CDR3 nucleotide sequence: TGTGCCAGCAGCGTAGGTGCGGGAGAGGAGACCCAGTACTTC. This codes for CASSVGAGEETQYF.

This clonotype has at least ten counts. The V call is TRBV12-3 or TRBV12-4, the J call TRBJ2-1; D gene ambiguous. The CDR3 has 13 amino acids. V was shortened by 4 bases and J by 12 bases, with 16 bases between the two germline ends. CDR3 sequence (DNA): TGTGCCAGCAGTTCAAAAGTCCTTGTTGGGCAGTTCTTC. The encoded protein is CASSSKVLVGQFF.